This T cell receptor (beta chain) is from a study of cytomegalovirus exposure and HLA in healthy donors. General study findings and limits: Most sequenced TCRs were rare (though some public TCRs occurred in many donors). Only CMV serostatus was available as immune exposure information. Some V segments, including TRBV6-2 and TRBV6-3, were excluded as indistinguishable. Later work found most CMV-associated TCR beta chains apparently HLA-restricted.

CDR3 length: 17 residues. CDR1 LNHNV and CDR2 YYDKDF come from the germline V gene (reference sequence). Trimming took off 1 base at V and 1 base at J, with 16 bases between the two ends. Points on this clone: As yet, its antigen is unknown.

Primers included in the PCR were 60 Vbeta and 13 Jbeta primers. Some clones are missing from TCRdb's copy, which holds only in-frame ones; the method was immunoSEQ multiplex PCR. The sample lists under 200,000 clones, over 75% occurring once. The chain is built from TRBV15 and TRBJ1-1; perhaps TRBD1 as D (6 bases). This receptor was obtained from a middle-aged man in good health and CMV-seropositive. Sequencing was carried out using PBMCs. The CDR3 coding sequence is TGTGCCACCAGCAGAGGGAAAACAGGGACGACGAACACTGAAGCTTTCTTT. Amino acids: CATSRGKTGTTNTEAFF.